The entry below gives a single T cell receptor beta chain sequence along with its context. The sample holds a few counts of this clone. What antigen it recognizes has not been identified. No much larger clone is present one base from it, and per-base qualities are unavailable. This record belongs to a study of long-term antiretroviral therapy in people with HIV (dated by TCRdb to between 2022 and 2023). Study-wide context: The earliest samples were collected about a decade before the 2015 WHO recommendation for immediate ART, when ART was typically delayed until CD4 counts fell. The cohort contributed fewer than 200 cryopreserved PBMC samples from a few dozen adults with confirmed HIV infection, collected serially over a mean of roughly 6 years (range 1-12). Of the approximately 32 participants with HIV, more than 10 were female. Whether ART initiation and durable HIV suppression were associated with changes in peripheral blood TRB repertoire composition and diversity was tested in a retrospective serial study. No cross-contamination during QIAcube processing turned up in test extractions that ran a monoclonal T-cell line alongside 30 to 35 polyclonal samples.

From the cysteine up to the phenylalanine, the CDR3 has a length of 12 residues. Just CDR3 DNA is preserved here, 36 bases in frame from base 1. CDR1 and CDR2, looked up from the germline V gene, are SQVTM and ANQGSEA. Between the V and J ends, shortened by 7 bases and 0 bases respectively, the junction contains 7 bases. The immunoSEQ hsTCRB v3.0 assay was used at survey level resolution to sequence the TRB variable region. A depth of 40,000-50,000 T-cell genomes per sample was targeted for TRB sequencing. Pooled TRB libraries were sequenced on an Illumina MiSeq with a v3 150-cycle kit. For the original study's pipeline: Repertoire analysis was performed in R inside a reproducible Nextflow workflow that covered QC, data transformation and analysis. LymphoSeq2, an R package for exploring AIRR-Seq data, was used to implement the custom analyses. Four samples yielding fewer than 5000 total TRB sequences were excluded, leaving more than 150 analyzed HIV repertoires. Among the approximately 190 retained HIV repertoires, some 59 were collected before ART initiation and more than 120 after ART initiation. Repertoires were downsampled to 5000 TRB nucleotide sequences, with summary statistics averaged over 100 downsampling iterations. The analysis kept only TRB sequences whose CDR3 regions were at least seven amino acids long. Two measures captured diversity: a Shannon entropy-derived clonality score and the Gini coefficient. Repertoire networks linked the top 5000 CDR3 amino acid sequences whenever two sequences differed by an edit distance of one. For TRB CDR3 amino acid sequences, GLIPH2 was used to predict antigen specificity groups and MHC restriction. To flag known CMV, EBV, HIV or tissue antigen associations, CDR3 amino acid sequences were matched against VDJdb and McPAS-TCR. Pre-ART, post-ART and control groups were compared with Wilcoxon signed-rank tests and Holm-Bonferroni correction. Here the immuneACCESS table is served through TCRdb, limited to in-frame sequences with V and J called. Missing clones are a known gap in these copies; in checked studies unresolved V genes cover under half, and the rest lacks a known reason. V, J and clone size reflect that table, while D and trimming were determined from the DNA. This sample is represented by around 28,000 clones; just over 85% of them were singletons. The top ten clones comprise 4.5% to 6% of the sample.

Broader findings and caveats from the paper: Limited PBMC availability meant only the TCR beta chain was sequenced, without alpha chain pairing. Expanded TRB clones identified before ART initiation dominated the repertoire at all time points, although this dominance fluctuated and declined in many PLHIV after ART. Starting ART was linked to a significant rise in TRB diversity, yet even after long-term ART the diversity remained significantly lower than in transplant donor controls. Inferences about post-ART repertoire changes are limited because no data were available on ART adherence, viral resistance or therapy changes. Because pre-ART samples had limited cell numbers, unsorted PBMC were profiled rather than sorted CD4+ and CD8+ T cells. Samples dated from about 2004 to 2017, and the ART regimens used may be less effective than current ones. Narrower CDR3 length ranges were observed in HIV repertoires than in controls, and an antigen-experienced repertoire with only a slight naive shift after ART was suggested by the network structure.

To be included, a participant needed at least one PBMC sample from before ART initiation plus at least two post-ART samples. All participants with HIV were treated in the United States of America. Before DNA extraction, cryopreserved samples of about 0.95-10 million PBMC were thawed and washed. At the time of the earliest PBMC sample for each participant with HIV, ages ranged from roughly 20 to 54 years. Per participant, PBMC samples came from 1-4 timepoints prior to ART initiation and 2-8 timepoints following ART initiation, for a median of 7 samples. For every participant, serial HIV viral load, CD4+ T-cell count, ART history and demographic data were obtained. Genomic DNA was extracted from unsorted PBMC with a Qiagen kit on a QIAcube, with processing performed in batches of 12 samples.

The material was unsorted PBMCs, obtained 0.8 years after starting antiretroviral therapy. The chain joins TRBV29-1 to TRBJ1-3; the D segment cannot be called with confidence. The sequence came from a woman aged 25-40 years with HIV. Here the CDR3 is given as CSGALSGNTIYF. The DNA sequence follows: TGCAGCGGTGCACTCTCTGGAAACACCATATATTTT.